Below are 8 T cell receptor beta chains sequenced from a single sample in a study of tumor and adjacent non-tumor tissue in lung cancer (dated by TCRdb to 2016 to 2019). Bulk unsorted tissue served as the source for RNA extraction, and RNA quality was assessed using a NanoDrop ND-1000 and an Agilent 2100. Libraries were made using multiplex PCR. Instrument on record: Illumina HiSeq 2500. TCRbeta libraries were built by three rounds of nested PCR using primers (Table S4), following protocols modified from ARM-PCR. TCRdb passed the public sequencing reads through fastp at Q25 and MiXCR, retaining productive beta sequences. Rows are combined by CDR3 protein, so each entry shows the most common genes and DNA. The sample has 130,000 or so distinct CDR3 sequences on record, 55% to 75% of them singletons. 9.5% to 15% of the sample comes from the top ten. The sample was lung tumor tissue. Receptors originate from a man aged 25-45 years with non-small cell lung cancer.

Comments on this clonotype: The junction and the germline gene differ at one end; a read error may be behind it. This chain uses TRBV6-5 with TRBJ2-1; no clear D. CDR3 length: 15 residues. Germline loops: CDR1 MNHEY, CDR2 SVGAGI. The DNA for the CDR3 is TGTGCCAGTAGTTACTTCAAGTGGGCTGGCAATGAGCAGTTCTTC. As protein: CASSYFKWAGNEQFF.

Comments on this clonotype: A much larger clone is a single base away; this may be a read error. The missing conserved phenylalanine or tryptophan at the end of this CDR3 makes a read error likely. The chain joins TRBV6-6 to TRBJ1-1, with D possibly being TRBD1 (6 bases). This CDR3 is built from 12 residues. Trimming shortened V by 2 bases and J by 11 bases, and 12 bases separated the two germline ends. Germline CDR1 reads MNHNY; CDR2 reads SVGAGI (reference sequence). The CDR3 nucleotides are TGTGCCAGCAGTTACGAGGGGGGTGAGGCTTTCATT. Its translation is CASSYEGGEAFI.

This clonotype was picked up one time. A much larger clone lies one base from this, so it may be a read error. V usage is TRBV29-1 and J usage is TRBJ2-2, with 9 bases that match TRBD2. The CDR3 contains 15 residues. V shed 4 bases and J 8 bases; nucleotides not matched to a gene: 11. Germline-derived CDR1 and CDR2 are SQVTM and ANQGSEA. The CDR3 DNA reads as TGCAGCGTTGCGGATGCTAGCGGGATGTGTGGGGAGCTGTTTTTT. Amino acid sequence: CSVADASGMCGELFF.

In the case of this clonotype: At one boundary the junction diverges from the germline segment, which might be a read error. V is TRBV29-1 and J is TRBJ2-7; the match to TRBD2 covers 9 bases. The CDR3 loop spans 12 amino acids. CDR1 is SQVTM and CDR2 is ANQGSEA in the germline V gene. The CDR3 bases are TGTAGCGCGGGCCTAGCGGGATGGGTGCAGTACTTC. Residues: CSAGLAGWVQYF.

This sequence joins TRBV7-2 and TRBJ1-2; 7 nucleotides match TRBD1. The ends lost 4 bases at V and 4 bases at J; junction bases unmatched: 9. The CDR3 consists of 15 residues. Germline loops: CDR1 SGHTA, CDR2 FQGNSA. The CDR3 reads CASSSRSSGGYGYTF. The CDR3 DNA follows: TGTGCCAGCAGCTCCCGTTCGTCAGGGGGCTATGGCTACACCTTC.

A note on this clonotype: Sequence at one end of the junction differs from germline and may be a read error. The chain combines TRBV30 with TRBJ2-7, with D hard to call. The CDR3 spans 12 residues. Germline V CDR1 and CDR2: GTSNPN, SVGIG (reference sequence). CDR3 in DNA: TGTGACTGGAGTGGGCTGAAGAACGAACAGTACTTC. It encodes CDWSGLKNEQYF.

This clonotype turned up a few times. One end of the junction fails to match germline, which may point to a read error. J is TRBJ2-7 and V is TRBV6-5, with D possibly called TRBD1 or TRBD2 (6 bases each). This CDR3 is 14 amino acids long. CDR1 MNHEY and CDR2 SVGAGI come from the germline V gene. For the CDR3, the DNA is TGTGCCAGTAGTTACGGCGGGGACATCTACGAGCAGTACTTC. Translated: CASSYGGDIYEQYF.

On this clonotype itself: Possible read error: a much larger clone is one base away. The chain is built from TRBV28 and TRBJ2-5; no clear D gene. V lost 4 bases and J 5 bases, leaving 11 bases between the germline ends. The CDR3 runs to 13 residues. Germline CDR1 and CDR2: MDHEN and SYDVKM. The DNA for the CDR3 is TGTGCCAGCAGTTCCCCGGTGGTGGAGACCCAGTACTTC. Translating it yields CASSSPVVETQYF.